The 25 T cell receptor beta chains below all came from one sample that was sequenced in a study of blood T cell repertoires in COVID-19. The protocol was immunoSEQ multiplex PCR, while the TCRdb copy is restricted to in-frame clones and leaves out a portion. The sample carries 90,000 to 150,000 clones, over 75% recorded once. Sequencing was done on a sample of peripheral blood. The source of these receptors is a man of 80 years or more with acute or convalescent COVID-19.

The rearrangement joins TRBV7-8 to TRBJ1-2; unclear D gene. CDR3 length: 12 residues. V lost 5 bases and J 8 bases, leaving 12 bases between the germline ends. Germline lookup yields CDR1 SGHVS and CDR2 FQNEAQ. CDR3 nucleotides: TGTGCCAGCAGCCCGGGTTGGGTGGGCTACACCTTC. Residues: CASSPGWVGYTF.

The chain has TRBV27 and TRBJ1-5, with D possibly matching TRBD1 (5 bases). The CDR3 sequence is 14 residues long. Germline V gene data show CDR1 as MNHEY and CDR2 as SMNVEV (reference sequence). Trimming took 5 bases from V and 7 from J, leaving 15 bases between them. The CDR3 DNA is TGTGCCAGCAGTCAAGAACAGGACCCCCAGCCCCAGCATTTT. This gives the protein CASSQEQDPQPQHF.

The rearrangement uses TRBV5-1 and TRBJ2-3; D is perhaps TRBD2 (5 bases). The CDR3 is 15 amino acids. Trimming took 3 bases from V and 0 from J, leaving 11 bases between them. The germline V gene has CDR1 SGHRS and CDR2 YFSETQ. The CDR3 loop reads CASSSSGPSTDTQYF. The CDR3 DNA sequence: TGCGCCAGCAGCTCAAGCGGACCAAGCACAGATACGCAGTATTTT. The whole variable domain, remainder taken from reference TRBV5-1 and TRBJ2-3, is KAGVTQTPRYLIKTRGQQVTLSCSPISGHRSVSWYQQTPGQGLQFLFEYFSETQRNKGNFPGRFSGRQFSNSRSEMNVSTLELGDSALYLCASSSSGPSTDTQYFGPGTRLTVL.

DNA for the CDR3: TGTGCCAGCAGCTTTCGGTCAACAGGGGTGTCTGGAAACACCATATATTTT. Translated: CASSFRSTGVSGNTIYF. The gene calls are TRBV5-6 and TRBJ1-3, with TRBD1 identical over 7 bases. In germline, CDR1 is SGHDT, CDR2 YYEEEE. The CDR3 contains 17 residues. Trimming at V came to 2 bases and at J to 1 base, leaving 9 bases not matched to a gene.

V gene TRBV4-1 combines with J gene TRBJ1-4; D remains ambiguous. V lost 2 bases, J lost 7 bases, and 14 bases lay in between. Germline lookup yields CDR1 MGHRA and CDR2 YSYEKL. The CDR3 loop spans 15 amino acids. CDR3 region: CASSQPGRDVEKLFF. The CDR3 coding sequence is TGCGCCAGCAGCCAACCCGGTCGGGATGTTGAAAAACTGTTTTTT.

The chain recombines TRBV9 with TRBJ1-5; TRBD1 matches at 7 bases. Losses at the gene ends were 5 bases for V and 0 bases for J; bases not matched to a gene: 11. The CDR3 has 17 amino acids. Germline V gene data show CDR1 as SGDLS and CDR2 as YYNGEE. The CDR3 coding sequence is TGTGCCAGCAGGATAGACAGGGAGAAGGGTAGCAATCAGCCCCAGCATTTT. This encodes CASRIDREKGSNQPQHF. Based on the CDR3 plus reference TRBV9 and TRBJ1-5, the full variable domain is DSGVTQTPKHLITATGQRVTLRCSPRSGDLSVYWYQQSLDQGLQFLIQYYNGEERAKGNILERFSAQQFPDLHSELNLSSLELGDSALYFCASRIDREKGSNQPQHFGDGTRLSIL.

The V gene is TRBV5-1, the J gene TRBJ2-1; TRBD1 aligns across 7 bases. The CDR3 has 15 residues. The V and J ends lost 7 bases and 5 bases, in that order; junction bases with no gene match: 12. Germline lookup yields CDR1 SGHRS and CDR2 YFSETQ. The CDR3 loop reads CASAEGARVDNEQFF. Here the CDR3 DNA reads TGCGCCAGCGCCGAGGGGGCGAGGGTCGACAATGAGCAGTTCTTC.

The chain recombines TRBV28 with TRBJ2-7; 9 bases match TRBD2. After removal of 8 bases from V and 0 bases from J, the junction contained 14 bases not matched to a gene. The CDR3 runs to 17 residues. Germline assignment: CDR1 MDHEN and CDR2 SYDVKM. The CDR3 DNA is TGTGCCAGCTCAAATTGGGGACTAGCCCATAGCTCCTACGAGCAGTACTTC. Amino acids: CASSNWGLAHSSYEQYF.

The chain employs TRBV6-6 and TRBJ2-7; TRBD2 matches at 7 bases. Trimming cost V 3 bases and J 2 bases; bases outside gene matches: 10. Germline-derived CDR1 and CDR2 are MNHNY and SVGAGI (reference sequence). The CDR3 runs 16 residues. The CDR3 nucleotides are TGTGCCAGCAGTTATCATTCGCGGGAGCCTACCTACGAGCAGTACTTC. It is translated as CASSYHSREPTYEQYF.

This clone was seen a handful of times. This rearrangement joins TRBV6-2 or TRBV6-3 to TRBJ1-1; a weak D match, TRBD1 (6 bases). This CDR3 has 16 amino acids. Trimming removed 0 bases from V and 0 bases from J, with 11 bases in between. Germline V gene sequence: CDR1 MNHEY, CDR2 SVGEGT. The CDR3 loop is CASSYSKDRLNTEAFF. Here the CDR3 DNA reads TGTGCCAGCAGTTACTCAAAAGACAGGTTGAACACTGAAGCTTTCTTT.

V and J are TRBV19 and TRBJ2-1, with D unclear. From germline, CDR1 is LNHDA and CDR2 SQIVND (reference sequence). The CDR3 has 11 residues. Trimming left V 5 bases short and J 8 bases short, with 7 bases between. The CDR3 is CASSAIDEQFF. DNA of the CDR3: TGTGCCAGTAGTGCGATCGATGAGCAGTTCTTC.

This clone was seen once. The J gene is TRBJ2-3, the V gene TRBV5-5, with 12 bases that match TRBD2. Germline trimming cut 4 bases from V and 6 bases from J; bases unmatched to any gene: 15. Germline V gene data show CDR1 as SGHKS and CDR2 as YYEKEE (reference sequence). The CDR3 runs to 18 residues. CDR3 protein: CASSERWKTSGGLDTQYF. CDR3 coding DNA: TGTGCCAGCAGCGAAAGATGGAAAACTAGCGGGGGGCTCGATACGCAGTATTTT.

CDR3 region: CASSGGGDHQPQHF. CDR3 coding DNA: TGTGCCAGCAGCGGTGGGGGGGACCATCAGCCCCAGCATTTT. V gene TRBV5-6 combines with J gene TRBJ1-5; a weak D match, TRBD1 (5 bases). Germline CDR1 and CDR2: SGHDT and YYEEEE. V gave up 4 bases and J gave up 5 bases, with 13 bases separating them. CDR3 length: 14 residues.

The chain employs TRBV5-8 and TRBJ1-1, with D possibly matching TRBD1 (6 bases). V was pared by 1 base and J by 10 bases, with 14 bases between. Germline V gene data show CDR1 as SGHTS and CDR2 as YDEGEE. This CDR3 is 13 amino acids long. The CDR3 nucleotides are TGTGCCAGCAGCTTGATCAGGGGCGCATCAGCTTTCTTT. Translating it yields CASSLIRGASAFF.

This clone came up once. CDR3 nucleotides: TGTGCCAGCACCCCGGGAGTCAATCAGCCCCAGCATTTT. Its translation: CASTPGVNQPQHF. The chain combines TRBV6-5 with TRBJ1-5, with D unresolved. V lost 7 bases to trimming and J lost 3 bases, with 10 bases between them. Germline V CDR1 and CDR2: MNHEY, SVGAGI. The CDR3 covers 13 residues.

This chain connects TRBV7-9 to TRBJ2-5, with 9 bases matching TRBD1. This CDR3 has 13 amino acids. Germline lookup yields CDR1 SEHNR and CDR2 FQNEAQ (reference sequence). With 4 bases clipped from V and 5 bases from J, the junction kept 2 bases outside the gene matches. CDR3 sequence: CASSSQGAETQYF. The CDR3 DNA reads TGTGCCAGCAGCTCACAGGGGGCGGAGACCCAGTACTTC.

The V call is TRBV6-5, the J call TRBJ1-4, with a possible D match to TRBD1 (6 bases). This CDR3 contains 13 residues. Per germline, CDR1 MNHEY and CDR2 SVGAGI. V was pared by 8 bases and J by 7 bases, with 14 bases between. The chain's CDR3 is CASRQAGGEKLFF. Written as DNA, the CDR3 is TGTGCCAGCCGACAGGCTGGGGGTGAAAAACTGTTTTTT.

The chain uses TRBV19 and TRBJ2-1; the match to TRBD2 covers 7 bases. The CDR3 is 14 residues long. Germline V gene sequence: CDR1 LNHDA, CDR2 SQIVND (reference sequence). Trimming cost V 3 bases and J 3 bases; bases outside gene matches: 2. Here the CDR3 reads CASSISGFYNEQFF. The DNA of the CDR3 is TGTGCCAGTAGTATTAGCGGGTTCTACAATGAGCAGTTCTTC.

This chain uses TRBV29-1 with TRBJ2-1; D is possibly TRBD2 (5 bases). V lost 6 bases to trimming and J lost 8 bases, with 14 bases between them. Germline CDR1 SQVTM, CDR2 ANQGSEA. This CDR3 contains 12 residues. CDR3 region: CSVDSGIHEQFF. Here the CDR3 DNA reads TGCAGCGTCGATTCCGGGATCCATGAGCAGTTCTTC.

V is TRBV19 and J is TRBJ1-2, with D tentatively TRBD1 (5 bases). Between the trimmed V and J ends, which lost 11 bases and 2 bases, there was a span of 15 bases. The CDR3 is made up of 13 amino acids. CDR1 is LNHDA, CDR2 SQIVND, per germline (reference sequence). CDR3 sequence: CASQTGGNYGYTF. In DNA form, the CDR3 reads TGTGCCTCCCAGACGGGGGGGAACTATGGCTACACCTTC.

This chain joins TRBV18 and TRBJ2-1, with 8 bases fitting TRBD1. J was trimmed by 7 bases and V by 4 bases; bases with no gene match: 18. CDR3 length: 18 residues. CDR1 KGHSH and CDR2 LQKENI come from the germline V gene. The CDR3 sequence: CASSLRQGSSGWENEQFF. The CDR3 DNA reads as TGTGCCAGCTCACTGAGACAGGGGTCGAGTGGTTGGGAGAATGAGCAGTTCTTC.

This chain links TRBV28 with TRBJ1-4, with TRBD1 as a possible D gene (5 bases). Between the trimmed V and J ends, which lost 6 bases and 7 bases, there was a span of 18 bases. Germline CDR1 MDHEN, CDR2 SYDVKM. The CDR3 consists of 15 residues. The CDR3 bases are TGTGCCAGCAGACCTCCCGGGGGGGGTCGTGAAAAACTGTTTTTT. Its translation: CASRPPGGGREKLFF. Looking up the rest from reference TRBV28 and TRBJ1-4 gives the full variable domain: DVKVTQSSRYLVKRTGEKVFLECVQDMDHENMFWYRQDPGLGLRLIYFSYDVKMKEKGDIPEGYSVSREKKERFSLILESASTNQTSMYLCASRPPGGGREKLFFGSGTQLSVL.

This clone was recorded only once. The chain couples TRBV5-4 to TRBJ2-1; 10 nucleotides match TRBD2. With V trimmed by 0 bases and J by 3 bases, 3 bases remained unmatched. Per the germline V gene, CDR1 is SGHNT and CDR2 is YYREEE (reference sequence). This CDR3 is built from 16 residues. The CDR3 DNA sequence: TGTGCCAGCAGCTTGGCGACTAGCGGGCTCTACAATGAGCAGTTCTTC. It codes for CASSLATSGLYNEQFF.

The chain recombines TRBV3-1 (or the pseudogene TRBV3-2) with TRBJ1-2, with D perhaps matching TRBD1 (5 bases). Germline CDR1 LGHDT, CDR2 YNNKEL (reference sequence). This CDR3 spans 16 amino acids. Trimming removed 1 base from V and 6 bases from J, with 18 bases in between. The CDR3: CASSQGVGGTYDGYTF. Written as DNA, the CDR3 is TGTGCCAGCAGCCAAGGAGTTGGGGGGACGTACGATGGCTACACCTTC.

Remarks on this clone: Additional DNA sequences in this sample encode the identical CDR3. This chain connects TRBV7-3 to TRBJ2-1; 7 bases line up with TRBD1. Germline V gives CDR1 SGHTA, CDR2 FQGTGA. This CDR3 has 14 residues. The V and J ends lost 2 bases and 4 bases, in that order; junction bases with no gene match: 2. CDR3 in amino acids: CASSLGTAYNEQFF. CDR3 nucleotide sequence: TGTGCCAGCAGCTTAGGGACAGCTTACAATGAGCAGTTCTTC. The whole variable domain, remainder taken from reference TRBV7-3 and TRBJ2-1, is GAGVSQTPSNKVTEKGKYVELRCDPISGHTALYWYRQSLGQGPEFLIYFQGTGAADDSGLPNDRFFAVRPEGSVSTLKIQRTERGDSAVYLCASSLGTAYNEQFFGPGTRLTVL.